This T cell receptor beta chain was sequenced during a study of human T cells and chemical hapten exposure. At the level of the study: A roughly 2 cm by roughly 2 cm inner upper arm patch received 2% DPC for sensitization. Whole-study results and caveats: TCRs above 1 in 1000 frequency did not change with DPC sensitization. Large CDR3 similarity clusters arose significantly more often from expanded TCRs than from controls.

As to time point: patch test 3, about 24 weeks after DPC sensitization. As to treatment: therapeutic diphenylcyclopropenone sensitization with weekly scalp DPC. CDR1 is LGHDT, CDR2 YNNKEL, per germline (reference sequence). Trimming pared 2 bases from V and 0 bases from J, leaving 13 bases between. The length of the CDR3 is 17 residues. Unique molecular identifiers were linked by the library to individual cDNA molecules. TCRdb reprocessed the RACE reads via MiXCR and lists one record per CDR3 protein. The sample lists 27,000 or so distinct CDR3 sequences; over 4.5% were seen once. This clonotype was seen repeatedly, ten times or more. Its antigen remains unidentified.

The source material was whole blood, sampled in connection with sensitization to the hapten diphenylcyclopropenone (DPC). This receptor was obtained from a man aged 30 to 39 with alopecia areata. Some clones in this sample may be carry-over from other donors' samples. This rearrangement joins TRBV3-1 to TRBJ2-2; D may be TRBD2 (7 bases). The CDR3 nucleotides read TGTGCCAGCAGCCAATTCGCGGGGGCCGCGAACACCGGGGAGCTGTTTTTT. This translates into CASSQFAGAANTGELFF. The full variable domain, completed using reference TRBV3-1 and TRBJ2-2, is DTAVSQTPKYLVTQMGNDKSIKCEQNLGHDTMYWYKQDSKKFLKIMFSYNNKELIINETVPNRFSPKSPDKAHLNLHINSLELGDSAVYFCASSQFAGAANTGELFFGEGSRLTVL.